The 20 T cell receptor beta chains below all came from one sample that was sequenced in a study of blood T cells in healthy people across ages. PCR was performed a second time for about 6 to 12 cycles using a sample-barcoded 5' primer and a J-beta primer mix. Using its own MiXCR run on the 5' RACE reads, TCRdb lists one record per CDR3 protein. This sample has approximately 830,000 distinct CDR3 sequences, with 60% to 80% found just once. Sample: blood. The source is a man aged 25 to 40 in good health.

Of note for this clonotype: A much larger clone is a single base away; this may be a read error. The CDR3 DNA follows: TGCGCCAGCAGCCAAGAAACAAAAATGAAGACCCAGTACTTC. This sequence encodes CASSQETKMKTQYF. This chain links TRBV4-3 with TRBJ2-5, with D unclear. Germline loops: CDR1 LGHNA, CDR2 YSLEER. V was clipped by 0 bases and J by 6 bases, with 11 bases between them. The CDR3 loop spans 14 amino acids.

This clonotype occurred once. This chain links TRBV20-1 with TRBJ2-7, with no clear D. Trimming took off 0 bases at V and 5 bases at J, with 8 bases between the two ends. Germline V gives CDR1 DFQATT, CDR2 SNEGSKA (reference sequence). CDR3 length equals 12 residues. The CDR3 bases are TGCAGTGCTAGAGATCCTGAAGACGAGCAGTACTTC. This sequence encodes CSARDPEDEQYF.

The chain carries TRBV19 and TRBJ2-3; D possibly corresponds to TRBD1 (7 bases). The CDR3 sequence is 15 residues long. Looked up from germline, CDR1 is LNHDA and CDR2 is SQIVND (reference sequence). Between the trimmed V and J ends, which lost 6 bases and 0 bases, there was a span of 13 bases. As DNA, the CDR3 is TGTGCCAGTAGCGCAGGGGGACTGAGCACAGATACGCAGTATTTT. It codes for CASSAGGLSTDTQYF.

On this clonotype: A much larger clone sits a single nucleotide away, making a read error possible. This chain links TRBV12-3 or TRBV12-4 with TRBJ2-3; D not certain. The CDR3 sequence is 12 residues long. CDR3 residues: CASTPSADMQYF. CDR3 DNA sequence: TGTGCCAGCACCCCGAGTGCAGATATGCAGTATTTT.

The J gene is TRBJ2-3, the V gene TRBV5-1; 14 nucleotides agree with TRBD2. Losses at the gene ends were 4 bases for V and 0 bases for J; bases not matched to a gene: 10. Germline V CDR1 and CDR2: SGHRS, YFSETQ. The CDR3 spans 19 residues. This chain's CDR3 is CASSHPPGLAGASTDTQYF. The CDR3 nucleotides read TGCGCCAGCAGCCACCCACCGGGACTAGCGGGGGCCAGCACAGATACGCAGTATTTT.

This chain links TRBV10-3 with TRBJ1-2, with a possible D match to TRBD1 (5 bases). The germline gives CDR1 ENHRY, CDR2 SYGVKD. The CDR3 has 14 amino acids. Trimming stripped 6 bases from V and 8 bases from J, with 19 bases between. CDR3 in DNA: TGTGCCATCAGCCTCCAGGGCGAAGTGGACGGCTACACCTTC. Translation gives CAISLQGEVDGYTF.

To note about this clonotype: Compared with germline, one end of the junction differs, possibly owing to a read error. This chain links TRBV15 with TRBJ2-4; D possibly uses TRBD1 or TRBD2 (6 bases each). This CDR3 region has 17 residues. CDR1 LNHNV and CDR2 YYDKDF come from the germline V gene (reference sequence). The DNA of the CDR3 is TGTGTCACCAGCAGAGATCTTGGGGGGCGAGCCAAAAACATTCAGTACTTC. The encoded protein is CVTSRDLGGRAKNIQYF.

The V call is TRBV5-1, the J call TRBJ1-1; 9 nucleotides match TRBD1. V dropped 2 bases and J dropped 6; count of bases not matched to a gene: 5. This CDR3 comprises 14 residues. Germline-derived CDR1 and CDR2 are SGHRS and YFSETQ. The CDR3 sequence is CASSLQGAHAEAFF. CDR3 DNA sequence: TGCGCCAGCAGCTTACAGGGGGCCCACGCTGAAGCTTTCTTT.

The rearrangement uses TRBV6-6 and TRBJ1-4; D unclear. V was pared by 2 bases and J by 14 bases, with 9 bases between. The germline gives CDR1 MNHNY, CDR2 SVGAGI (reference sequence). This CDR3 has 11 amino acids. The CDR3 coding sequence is TGTGCCAGCAGTTACGGAGAATGGCTGTTTTTT. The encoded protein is CASSYGEWLFF.

Written as DNA, the CDR3 is TGTGCCAGCACAGGGCGGGACAGGGGTGACTATGGCTACACCTTC. Its protein is CASTGRDRGDYGYTF. The gene calls are TRBV2 and TRBJ1-2; 10 bases line up with TRBD1. V trimming: 7 bases; J trimming: 3 bases; junction bases outside the gene matches: 8. The CDR3 has 15 residues. The germline gives CDR1 SNHLY, CDR2 FYNNEI.

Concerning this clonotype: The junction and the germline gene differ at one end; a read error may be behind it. CDR3 in amino acids: CACSGGAETEQFF. CDR3 DNA: TGTGCCTGCAGCGGGGGCGCGGAGACTGAGCAGTTCTTC. This chain uses TRBV9 with TRBJ2-1, with TRBD2 matching over 8 bases. Germline CDR1 and CDR2: SGDLS and YYNGEE. This CDR3 is 13 amino acids long. Using reference TRBV9 and TRBJ2-1 for the parts outside the CDR3, the full variable domain is DSGVTQTPKHLITATGQRVTLRCSPRSGDLSVYWYQQSLDQGLQFLIQYYNGEERAKGNILERFSAQQFPDLHSELNLSSLELGDSALYFCACSGGAETEQFFGPGTRLTVL.

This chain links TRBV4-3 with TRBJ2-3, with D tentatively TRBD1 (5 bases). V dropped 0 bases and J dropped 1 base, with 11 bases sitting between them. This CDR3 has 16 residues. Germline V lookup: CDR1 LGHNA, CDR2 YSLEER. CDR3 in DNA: TGCGCCAGCAGCCAAGATCTCCTAGGGGGCACAGATACGCAGTATTTT. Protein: CASSQDLLGGTDTQYF.

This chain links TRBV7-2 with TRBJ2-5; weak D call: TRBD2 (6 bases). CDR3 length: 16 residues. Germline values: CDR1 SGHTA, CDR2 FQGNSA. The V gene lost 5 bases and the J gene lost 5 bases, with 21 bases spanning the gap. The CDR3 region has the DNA TGTGCCAGCAGCCCCCGAACGGGACTGTCCACGGAGACCCAGTACTTC. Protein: CASSPRTGLSTETQYF.

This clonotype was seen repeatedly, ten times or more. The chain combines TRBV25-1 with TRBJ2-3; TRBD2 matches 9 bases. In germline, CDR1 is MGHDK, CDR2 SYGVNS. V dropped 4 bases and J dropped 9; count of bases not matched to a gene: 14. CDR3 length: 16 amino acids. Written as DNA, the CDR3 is TGTGCCAGCAGTGGGAGAGGTAGCGGGGGCCGGGGGACGCAGTATTTT. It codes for CASSGRGSGGRGTQYF. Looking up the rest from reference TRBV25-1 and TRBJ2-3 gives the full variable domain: EADIYQTPRYLVIGTGKKITLECSQTMGHDKMYWYQQDPGMELHLIHYSYGVNSTEKGDLSSESTVSRIRTEHFPLTLESARPSHTSQYLCASSGRGSGGRGTQYFGPGTRLTVL.

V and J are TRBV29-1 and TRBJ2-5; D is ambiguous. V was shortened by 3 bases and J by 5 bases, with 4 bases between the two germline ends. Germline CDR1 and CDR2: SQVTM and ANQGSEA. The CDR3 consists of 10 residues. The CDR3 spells CSVDSETQYF. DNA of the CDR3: TGCAGCGTTGATTCGGAGACCCAGTACTTC.

CDR3 sequence reads: CASSTTGGFDEQYF. DNA of the CDR3: TGTGCCAGCAGCACGACAGGGGGCTTCGACGAGCAGTACTTC. The rearrangement uses TRBV6-1 and TRBJ2-7; 10 bases map to TRBD1. CDR3 length: 14 residues. Trimming removed 6 bases from V and 5 bases from J; junction bases left unmatched: 7. Germline lookup yields CDR1 MNHNS and CDR2 SASEGT.

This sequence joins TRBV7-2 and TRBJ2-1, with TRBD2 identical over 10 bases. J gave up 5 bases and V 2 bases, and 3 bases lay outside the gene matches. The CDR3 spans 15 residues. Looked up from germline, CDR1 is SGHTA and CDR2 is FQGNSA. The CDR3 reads CASSLQLAGNNEQFF. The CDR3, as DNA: TGTGCCAGCAGCTTACAACTAGCGGGGAACAATGAGCAGTTCTTC.

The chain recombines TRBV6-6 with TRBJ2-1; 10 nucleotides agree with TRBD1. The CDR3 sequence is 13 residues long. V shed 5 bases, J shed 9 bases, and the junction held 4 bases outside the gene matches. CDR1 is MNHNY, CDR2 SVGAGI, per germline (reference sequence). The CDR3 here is CASSRRTGGEQFF. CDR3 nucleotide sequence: TGTGCCAGCAGTAGACGGACAGGGGGTGAGCAGTTCTTC.

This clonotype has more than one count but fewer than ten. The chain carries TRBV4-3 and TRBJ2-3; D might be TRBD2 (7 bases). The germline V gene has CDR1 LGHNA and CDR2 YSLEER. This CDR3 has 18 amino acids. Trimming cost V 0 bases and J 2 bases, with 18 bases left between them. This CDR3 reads CASSQDQGRGGNTDTQYF. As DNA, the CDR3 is TGCGCCAGCAGCCAAGATCAGGGAAGGGGGGGCAACACAGATACGCAGTATTTT.

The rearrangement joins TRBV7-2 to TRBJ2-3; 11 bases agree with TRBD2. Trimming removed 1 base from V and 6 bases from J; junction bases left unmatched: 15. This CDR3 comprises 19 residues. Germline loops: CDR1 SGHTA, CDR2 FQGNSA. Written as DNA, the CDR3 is TGTGCCAGCAGCTTAGTGTCCGGCGTAGCGGGGGGGCCGAGTGATACGCAGTATTTT. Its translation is CASSLVSGVAGGPSDTQYF.